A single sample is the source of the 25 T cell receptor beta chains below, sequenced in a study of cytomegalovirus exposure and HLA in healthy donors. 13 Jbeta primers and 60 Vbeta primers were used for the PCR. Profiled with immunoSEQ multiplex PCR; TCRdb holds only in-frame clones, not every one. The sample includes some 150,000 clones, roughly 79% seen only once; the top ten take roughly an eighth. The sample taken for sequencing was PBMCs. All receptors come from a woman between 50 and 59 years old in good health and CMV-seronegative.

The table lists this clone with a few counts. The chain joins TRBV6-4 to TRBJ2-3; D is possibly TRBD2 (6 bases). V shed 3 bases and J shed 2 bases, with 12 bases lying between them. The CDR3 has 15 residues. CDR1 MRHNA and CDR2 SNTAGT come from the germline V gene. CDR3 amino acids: CASSEGAGTTDTQYF. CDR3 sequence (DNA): TGTGCCAGCAGTGAAGGGGCGGGGACCACAGATACGCAGTATTTT.

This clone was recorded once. In nucleotides, the CDR3 is TGTGCCAGTAGTATTTCGGCGGGACAGAACTATGGCTACACCTTC. The encoded protein is CASSISAGQNYGYTF. V gene TRBV19 combines with J gene TRBJ1-2; 7 bases map to TRBD1. Per the germline V gene, CDR1 is LNHDA and CDR2 is SQIVND (reference sequence). Trimming at V came to 3 bases and at J to 2 bases, leaving 6 bases not matched to a gene. This CDR3 has 15 amino acids.

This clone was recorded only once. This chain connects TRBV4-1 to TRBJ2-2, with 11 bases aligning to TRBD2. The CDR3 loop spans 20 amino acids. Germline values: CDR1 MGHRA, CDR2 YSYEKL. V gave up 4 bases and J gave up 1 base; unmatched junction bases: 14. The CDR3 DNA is TGCGCCAGCAGCCCCGAGGCTAGCGGGGGGTACAAAATGAACACCGGGGAGCTGTTTTTT. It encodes CASSPEASGGYKMNTGELFF.

The CDR3 region is CASKDSDTYEQYF. DNA for the CDR3: TGTGCCAGCAAGGACAGCGATACTTACGAGCAGTACTTC. The gene calls are TRBV6-6 and TRBJ2-7; weak D call: TRBD1 (6 bases). Trimming removed 7 bases from V and 4 bases from J, with 14 bases in between. The CDR3 length is 13 residues. Germline V gene lookup returns CDR1 MNHNY and CDR2 SVGAGI (reference sequence).

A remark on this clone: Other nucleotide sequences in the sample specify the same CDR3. The CDR3 sequence is CASSLESGGSTDTQYF. CDR3 DNA: TGCGCCAGCAGCTTGGAGTCAGGGGGGAGCACAGATACGCAGTATTTT. This rearrangement joins TRBV5-1 to TRBJ2-3; perhaps TRBD1 as D (7 bases). Germline V CDR1 and CDR2: SGHRS, YFSETQ. The CDR3 is 16 amino acids. Trimming pared 0 bases from V and 0 bases from J, leaving 11 bases between.

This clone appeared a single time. Here the CDR3 reads CASSSGLPKETQYF. The CDR3 nucleotides are TGTGCCAGCAGCTCTGGACTACCCAAAGAGACCCAGTACTTC. The rearrangement joins TRBV13 to TRBJ2-5; maybe TRBD2 (6 bases). CDR3 length equals 14 residues. Looked up from germline, CDR1 is PRHDT and CDR2 is FYEKMQ (reference sequence). The V end was cut by 4 bases, the J end by 3 bases, with 12 bases between.

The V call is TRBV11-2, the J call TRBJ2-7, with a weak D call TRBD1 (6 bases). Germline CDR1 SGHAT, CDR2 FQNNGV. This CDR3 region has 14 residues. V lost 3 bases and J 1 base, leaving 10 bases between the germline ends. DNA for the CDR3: TGTGCCAGCAGCTTGGGAAGGGGGTCCTACGAGCAGTACTTC. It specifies CASSLGRGSYEQYF.

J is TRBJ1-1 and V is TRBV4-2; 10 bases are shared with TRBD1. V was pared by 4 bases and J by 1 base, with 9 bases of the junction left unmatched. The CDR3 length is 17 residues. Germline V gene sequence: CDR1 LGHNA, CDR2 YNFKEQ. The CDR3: CASSPRRRDRGNTEAFF. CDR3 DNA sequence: TGTGCCAGCAGCCCCAGACGGAGGGACAGGGGGAACACTGAAGCTTTCTTT.

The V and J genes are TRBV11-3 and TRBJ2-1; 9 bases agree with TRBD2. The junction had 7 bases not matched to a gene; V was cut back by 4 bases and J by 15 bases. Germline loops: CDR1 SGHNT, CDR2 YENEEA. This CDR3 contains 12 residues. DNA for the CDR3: TGTGCCAGCAGCTATGGGACTAGCTCTCCGTTCTTC. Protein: CASSYGTSSPFF.

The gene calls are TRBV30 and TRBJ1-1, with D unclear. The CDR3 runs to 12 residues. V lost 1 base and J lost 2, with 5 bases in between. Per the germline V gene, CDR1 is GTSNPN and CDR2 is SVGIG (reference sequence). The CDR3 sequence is CAWSAKNTEAFF. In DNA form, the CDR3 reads TGTGCCTGGAGTGCCAAAAACACTGAAGCTTTCTTT. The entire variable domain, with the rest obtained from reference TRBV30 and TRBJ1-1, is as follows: SQTIHQWPATLVQPVGSPLSLECTVEGTSNPNLYWYRQAAGRGLQLLFYSVGIGQISSEVPQNLSASRPQDRQFILSSKKLLLSDSGFYLCAWSAKNTEAFFGQGTRLTVV.

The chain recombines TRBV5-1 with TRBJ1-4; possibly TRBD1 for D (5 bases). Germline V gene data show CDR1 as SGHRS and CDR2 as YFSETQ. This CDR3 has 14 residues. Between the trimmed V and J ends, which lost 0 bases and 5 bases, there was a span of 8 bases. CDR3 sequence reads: CASSLERGNEKLFF. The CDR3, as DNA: TGCGCCAGCAGCTTGGAAAGGGGAAATGAAAAACTGTTTTTT.

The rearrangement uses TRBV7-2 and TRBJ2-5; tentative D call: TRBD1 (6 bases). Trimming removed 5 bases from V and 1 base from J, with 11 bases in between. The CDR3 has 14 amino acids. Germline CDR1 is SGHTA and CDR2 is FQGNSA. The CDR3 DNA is TGTGCCAGCAGCGCAGGACAGATCCAAGAGACCCAGTACTTC. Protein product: CASSAGQIQETQYF.

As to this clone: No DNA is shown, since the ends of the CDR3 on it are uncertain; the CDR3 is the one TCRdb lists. CDR3 sequence reads: CASSILARGSQPQHF. J is TRBJ1-5 and V is TRBV19; TRBD1 is the table's D call, not checked against the DNA. Both ends counted, the CDR3 spans 15 residues. Germline CDR1 and CDR2: LNHDA and SQIVND (reference sequence).

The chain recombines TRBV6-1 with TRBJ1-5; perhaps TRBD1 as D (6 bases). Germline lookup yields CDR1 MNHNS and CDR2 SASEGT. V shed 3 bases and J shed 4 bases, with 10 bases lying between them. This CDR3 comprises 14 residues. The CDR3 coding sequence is TGTGCCAGCAGTGAGCAGAGGGGGAATCAGCCCCAGCATTTT. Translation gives CASSEQRGNQPQHF.

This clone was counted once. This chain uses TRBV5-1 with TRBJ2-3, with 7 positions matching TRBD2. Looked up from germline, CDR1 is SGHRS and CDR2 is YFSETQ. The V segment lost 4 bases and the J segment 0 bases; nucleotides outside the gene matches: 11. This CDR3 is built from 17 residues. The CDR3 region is CASSGSSGDSSTDTQYF. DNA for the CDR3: TGCGCCAGCAGCGGATCTAGCGGTGACTCTAGCACAGATACGCAGTATTTT.

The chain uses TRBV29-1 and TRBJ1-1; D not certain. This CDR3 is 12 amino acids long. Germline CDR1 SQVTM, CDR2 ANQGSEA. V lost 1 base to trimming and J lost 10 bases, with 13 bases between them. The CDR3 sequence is CSVEGSGRVAFF. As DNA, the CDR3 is TGCAGCGTTGAAGGGTCCGGGAGGGTAGCTTTCTTT.

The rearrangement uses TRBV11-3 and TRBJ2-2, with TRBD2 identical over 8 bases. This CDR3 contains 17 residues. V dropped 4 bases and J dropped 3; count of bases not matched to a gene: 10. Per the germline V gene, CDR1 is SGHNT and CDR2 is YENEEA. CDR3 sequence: CASSSSPGLEDTGELFF. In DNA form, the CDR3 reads TGTGCCAGCAGCTCTAGCCCGGGACTAGAAGACACCGGGGAGCTGTTTTTT.

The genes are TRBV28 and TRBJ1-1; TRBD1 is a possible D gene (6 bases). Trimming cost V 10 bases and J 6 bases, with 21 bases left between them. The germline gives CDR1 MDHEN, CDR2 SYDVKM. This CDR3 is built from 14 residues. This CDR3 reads CATRQDVVVAEAFF. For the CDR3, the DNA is TGTGCCACTCGACAGGATGTAGTTGTCGCTGAAGCTTTCTTT.

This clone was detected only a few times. For the CDR3, the DNA is TGTGCCAGCAGTTACTCGAATAGGGGGCCCTACAATGAGCAGTTCTTC. It yields the protein CASSYSNRGPYNEQFF. This chain joins TRBV6-5 and TRBJ2-1; 7 bases fit TRBD1. The CDR3 length is 16 residues. Losses at the gene ends were 0 bases for V and 2 bases for J; bases not matched to a gene: 4. Germline lookup yields CDR1 MNHEY and CDR2 SVGAGI.

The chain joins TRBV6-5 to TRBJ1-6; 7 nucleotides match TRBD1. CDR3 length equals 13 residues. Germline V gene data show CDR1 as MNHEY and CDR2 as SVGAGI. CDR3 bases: TGTGCAGGGGGCATCTCCTATAATTCACCCCTCCACTTT. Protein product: CAGGISYNSPLHF.

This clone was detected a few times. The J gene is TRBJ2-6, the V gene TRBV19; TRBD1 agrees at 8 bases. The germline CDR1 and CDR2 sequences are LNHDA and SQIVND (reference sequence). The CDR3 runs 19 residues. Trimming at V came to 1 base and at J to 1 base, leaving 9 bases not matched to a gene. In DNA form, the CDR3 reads TGTGCCAGTAGTATAGCCAAGACAGGGGTTAGTTCTGGGGCCAACGTCCTGACTTTC. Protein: CASSIAKTGVSSGANVLTF.

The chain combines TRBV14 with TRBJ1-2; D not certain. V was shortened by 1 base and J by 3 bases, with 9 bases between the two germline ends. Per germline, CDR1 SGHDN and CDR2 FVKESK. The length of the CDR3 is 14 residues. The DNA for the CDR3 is TGTGCCAGCAGCCAAGCGGGTAGAGACTATGGCTACACCTTC. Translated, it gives CASSQAGRDYGYTF.

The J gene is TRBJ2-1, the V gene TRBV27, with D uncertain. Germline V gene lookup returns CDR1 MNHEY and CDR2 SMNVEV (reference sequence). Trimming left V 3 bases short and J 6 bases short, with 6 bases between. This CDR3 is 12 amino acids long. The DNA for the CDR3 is TGTGCCAGCAGTTTGTCTCCCAATGAGCAGTTCTTC. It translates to CASSLSPNEQFF.

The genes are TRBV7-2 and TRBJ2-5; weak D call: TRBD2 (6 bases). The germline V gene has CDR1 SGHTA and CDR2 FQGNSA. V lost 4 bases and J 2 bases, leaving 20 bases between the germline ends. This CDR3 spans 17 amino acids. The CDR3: CASSSGRRRGGQETQYF. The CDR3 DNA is TGTGCCAGCAGCTCCGGCCGTCGGAGGGGAGGTCAAGAGACCCAGTACTTC.

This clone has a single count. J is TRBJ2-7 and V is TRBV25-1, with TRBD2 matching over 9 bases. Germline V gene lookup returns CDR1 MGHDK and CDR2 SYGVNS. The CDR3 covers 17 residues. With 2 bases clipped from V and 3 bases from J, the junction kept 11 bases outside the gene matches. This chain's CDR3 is CASSEGLREGTYYEQYF. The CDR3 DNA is TGTGCCAGCAGTGAAGGATTGCGGGAGGGAACTTACTACGAGCAGTACTTC.